The clone carrying this TCR beta chain has a handful of counts. This sample was taken from a study of early T cells in non-severe SARS-CoV-2 infection. Study at large: Sequencing used unsorted whole-blood bulk RNA, so chains lack pairing.

This CDR3 spans 13 amino acids. V was trimmed by 1 base and J by 10 bases, leaving 8 bases between them. The germline gives CDR1 SEHNR, CDR2 FQNEAQ (reference sequence). TCRdb redid the calling of the 5' RACE reads with MiXCR, one entry per CDR3 protein. The sample records about 22,000 distinct CDR3 sequences, approximately 4.4% being singletons. Material: whole blood. This receptor was taken from an adult who was a healthcare worker with PCR-confirmed SARS-CoV-2 infection or an uninfected control (not recorded which). This sequence joins TRBV7-9 and TRBJ1-6; tentative D call: TRBD1 (5 bases). Here the CDR3 reads CASSLGGESPLHF. The CDR3 nucleotides are TGTGCCAGCAGCTTAGGGGGGGAATCACCCCTCCACTTT.